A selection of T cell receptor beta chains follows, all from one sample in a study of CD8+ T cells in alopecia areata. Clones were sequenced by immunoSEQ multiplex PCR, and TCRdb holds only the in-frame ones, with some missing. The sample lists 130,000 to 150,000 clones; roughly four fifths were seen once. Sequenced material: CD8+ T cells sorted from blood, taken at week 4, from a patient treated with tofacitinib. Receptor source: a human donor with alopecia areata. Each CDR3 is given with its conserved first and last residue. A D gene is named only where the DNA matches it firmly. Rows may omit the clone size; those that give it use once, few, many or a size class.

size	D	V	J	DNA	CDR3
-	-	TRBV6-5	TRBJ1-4	TGTGCCAGCAGTCCCGAGGGGACTAATGAAAAACTGTTTTTT	CASSPEGTNEKLFF
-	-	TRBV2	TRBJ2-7	TGTGCCAGCAGTGGAGCGGGTATAGAATACGAGCAGTACTTC	CASSGAGIEYEQYF
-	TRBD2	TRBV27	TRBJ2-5	TGTGCCAGCAGCGCTAGCGGGGGTAACCAAGAGACCCAGTACTTC	CASSASGGNQETQYF
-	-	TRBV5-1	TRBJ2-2	TGCGCCAGCAGCTCTCTAAGGGACCTTCACACCGGGGAGCTGTTTTTT	CASSSLRDLHTGELFF
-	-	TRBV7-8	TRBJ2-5	TGTGCCAGCAGGCTTAATGGACTTTTGGAGACCCAGTACTTC	CASRLNGLLETQYF
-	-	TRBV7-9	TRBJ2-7	TGTGCCAGCAGCCTGCAGGGTGGTCCCTACGAGCAGTACTTC	CASSLQGGPYEQYF
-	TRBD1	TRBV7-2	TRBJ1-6	TGTGCCAGCAGCTCTAGGACAGGGTCTAATTCACCCCTCCACTTT	CASSSRTGSNSPLHF
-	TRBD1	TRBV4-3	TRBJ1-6	TGCGCCAGCAGCCAAGATAGACAGGGGAGCTCCTATAATTCACCCCTCCACTTT	CASSQDRQGSSYNSPLHF
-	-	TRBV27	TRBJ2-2	TGTGCCAGCAGTGTGGTCACCGGGGAGCTGTTTTTT	CASSVVTGELFF
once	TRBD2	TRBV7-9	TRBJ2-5	TGTGCCAGCAGGCGTGCGGGGGTACGGGAGACCCAGTACTTC	CASRRAGVRETQYF
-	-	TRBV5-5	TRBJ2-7	TGTGCCAGCAGCTTCGCTGCCAAACGACAGCTCCCCTACGAGCAGTACTTC	CASSFAAKRQLPYEQYF
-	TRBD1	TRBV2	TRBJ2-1	TGTGCCAGCAGTGGACAGGGCCTGTACAATGAGCAGTTCTTC	CASSGQGLYNEQFF
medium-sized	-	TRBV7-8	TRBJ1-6	TGTGCCAGCATCGAGGGGAGCTCCTATAATTCACCCCTCCACTTT	CASIEGSSYNSPLHF
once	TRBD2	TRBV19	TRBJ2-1	TGTGCCAGTAGTAGAACTAGCGGCTCCTACAATGAGCAGTTCTTC	CASSRTSGSYNEQFF
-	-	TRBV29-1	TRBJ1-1	TGCAGCGTTGAAGCGGGGCACACTGAAGCTTTCTTT	CSVEAGHTEAFF
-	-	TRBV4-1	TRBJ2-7	TGCGCCAGCAGCCAAGGGGGCGGTTACGAGCAGTACTTC	CASSQGGGYEQYF
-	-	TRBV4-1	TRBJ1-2	TGCGCCAGCAGCCAAGATAACAGGGAGGTTTATGGCTACACCTTC	CASSQDNREVYGYTF
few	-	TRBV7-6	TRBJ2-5	TGTGCCAGCAGCCTGGACCAAGAGACCCAGTACTTC	CASSLDQETQYF
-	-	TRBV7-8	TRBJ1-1	TGTGCCAGCAGCTTAGGTCATACGGGAGTTGAAGCTTTCTTT	CASSLGHTGVEAFF
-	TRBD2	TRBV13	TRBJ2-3	TGTGCCAGCAGCCCAGGGGCGAGCGGGGGGACCCGAACAGATACGCAGTATTTT	CASSPGASGGTRTDTQYF
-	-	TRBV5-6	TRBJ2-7	TGTGCCAGCAGCTTGGGGGACGGCACCTACGAGCAGTACTTC	CASSLGDGTYEQYF
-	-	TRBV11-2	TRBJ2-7	TGTGCCAGCAGCTTCGACCTTTCCGAGCAGTACTTC	CASSFDLSEQYF
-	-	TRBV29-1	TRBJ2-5	TGCAGCGTCGTCCCTAGCGCCACCCGCTCCCCCATCTACGAGACCCAGTACTTC	CSVVPSATRSPIYETQYF
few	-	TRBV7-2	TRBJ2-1	TGTGCCAGCAGCCCCCAGGGTCTGGGGACGTACAATGAGCAGTTCTTC	CASSPQGLGTYNEQFF
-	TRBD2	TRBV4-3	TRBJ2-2	TGCGCCAGCAGCCAAGGGGGTAGCGGGGAGAACACCGGGGAGCTGTTTTTT	CASSQGGSGENTGELFF